Listed below are T cell receptor beta chains from one sample, sequenced in a study of OX40 agonist ivuxolimab in advanced cancers. Repertoires were generated with immunoSEQ multiplex PCR, while TCRdb's copy carries only in-frame clones and drops some. This sample has tens of thousands of clones, with roughly 87% found just once. Sequencing used CD4+ or CD8+ T cells sorted from blood, obtained in a trial of the OX40 agonist ivuxolimab. These receptors were obtained from an adult with an advanced solid tumor such as melanoma, head and neck, liver or kidney cancer. CDR3s include the opening cysteine and the closing phenylalanine or tryptophan. The D gene is left open where the match is weak. The listing skips clone size in some rows; elsewhere it reads once, few, many or a size class.

v_gene	abundance	j_gene	d_gene	CDR3nt	CDR3aa
TRBV19	NA	TRBJ1-4	NA	TGTGCCAGTAGTATCTATGGCAGCTTTGCAACTAATGAAAAACTGTTTTTT	CASSIYGSFATNEKLFF
TRBV6-6	NA	TRBJ1-5	NA	TGTGCCAGCAGTTACTCGGACAGTACCTATCAGCCCCAGCATTTT	CASSYSDSTYQPQHF
TRBV14	NA	TRBJ2-1	NA	TGTGCCAGCAGCCAAGATCTTCCGTCCAGCGGCAATGAGCAGTTCTTC	CASSQDLPSSGNEQFF
TRBV5-4	NA	TRBJ1-4	TRBD1	TGTGCCAGCGGCCGGGACAGGGATGCAACTAATGAAAAACTGTTTTTT	CASGRDRDATNEKLFF
TRBV28	NA	TRBJ2-1	NA	TGTGCCAGCAGCCGATGGGCGGGATCAGGCAATGAGCAGTTCTTC	CASSRWAGSGNEQFF
TRBV2	few	TRBJ2-7	NA	TGTGCCAGCAGTCAGGGTTTCTCCTACGAGCAGTACTTC	CASSQGFSYEQYF
TRBV28	few	TRBJ1-2	NA	TGTGCCAGCAGTTTATCTCGGCAGAACTATGGCTACACCTTC	CASSLSRQNYGYTF
TRBV18	NA	TRBJ2-5	TRBD2	TGTGCCAGCTCACCCCCATCCGGGAGGGCTGGGGAGACCCAGTACTTC	CASSPPSGRAGETQYF
TRBV5-6	NA	TRBJ2-3	TRBD1	TGTGCCAGCAGCTTGGGTTGGCAGGGGGCTGCAGATACGCAGTATTTT	CASSLGWQGAADTQYF
TRBV10-2	NA	TRBJ2-7	NA	TGCGCCAGCAGTGAGTCGAGGGCGGGGACCTACGAGCAGTACTTC	CASSESRAGTYEQYF
TRBV15	NA	TRBJ2-2	NA	TGTGCCACCAGCAGAGATAGGCCAGAAAACACCGGGGAGCTGTTTTTT	CATSRDRPENTGELFF
TRBV30	NA	TRBJ2-7	TRBD1	TGTGCCGGAGGGCCCGCGGGACAGGGGAGCGAGCAGTACTTC	CAGGPAGQGSEQYF
TRBV6-1	NA	TRBJ1-3	NA	TGTGCCAGCAGTGAAGGTTTCGCTGGAAACACCATATATTTT	CASSEGFAGNTIYF
TRBV6-1	NA	TRBJ1-6	NA	TGTGCCAGCAGTGGGGGGGGTGTTTTCTATAATTCACCCCTCCACTTT	CASSGGGVFYNSPLHF
TRBV7-2	few	TRBJ1-3	NA	TGTGCCAGCAGCCCCAGGGTGTCTGGAAACACCATATATTTT	CASSPRVSGNTIYF
TRBV19	NA	TRBJ1-1	NA	TGTGCCAGTAGTATGAACACAGGGTTGAACACTGAAGCTTTCTTT	CASSMNTGLNTEAFF
TRBV15	NA	TRBJ1-1	NA	TGTGCCACCAGCAGAGATGCGGGGAGACGCGGCACTGAAGCTTTCTTT	CATSRDAGRRGTEAFF
TRBV28	NA	TRBJ1-3	NA	TGTGCCAGCAGTAAGGGACGGACCCTCTCTGGAAACACCATATATTTT	CASSKGRTLSGNTIYF
TRBV6-5	NA	TRBJ1-1	TRBD1	TGTGCCAGCAGTTACTCGTCGGTCAGGGGGTATGCTGAAGCTTTCTTT	CASSYSSVRGYAEAFF
TRBV27	NA	TRBJ1-1	NA	TGTGCCAGCAGTTTACAGGGTGGGAACACTGAAGCTTTCTTT	CASSLQGGNTEAFF